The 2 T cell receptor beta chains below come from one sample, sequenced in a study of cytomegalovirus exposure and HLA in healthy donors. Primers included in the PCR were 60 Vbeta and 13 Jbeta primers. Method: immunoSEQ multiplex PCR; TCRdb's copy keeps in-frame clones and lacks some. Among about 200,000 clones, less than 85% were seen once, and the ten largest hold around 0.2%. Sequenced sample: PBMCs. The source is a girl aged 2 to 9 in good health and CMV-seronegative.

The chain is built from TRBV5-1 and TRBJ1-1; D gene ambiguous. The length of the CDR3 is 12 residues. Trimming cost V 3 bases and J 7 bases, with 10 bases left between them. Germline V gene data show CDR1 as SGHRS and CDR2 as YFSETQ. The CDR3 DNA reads TGCGCCAGCAGCTCCGGGAGGGATGAAGCTTTCTTT. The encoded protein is CASSSGRDEAFF.

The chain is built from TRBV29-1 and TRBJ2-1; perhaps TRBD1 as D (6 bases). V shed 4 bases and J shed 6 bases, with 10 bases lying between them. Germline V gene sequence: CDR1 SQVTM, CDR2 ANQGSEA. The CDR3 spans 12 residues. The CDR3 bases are TGCAGCGTTGTGGGACACATCAATGAGCAGTTCTTC. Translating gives CSVVGHINEQFF.